These 32 T cell receptor beta chains came from one sample sequenced in a study of control samples from healthy donors and cancer patients. TCRdb keeps only in-frame clones here, not all; method: immunoSEQ multiplex PCR. This repertoire shows some 130,000 clones, approximately 90% found once; its top ten account for 2.5% to 3%. Material for sequencing was blood. Receptors were obtained from a man aged 40-50 years in good health.

The chain links TRBV7-2 to TRBJ2-1; 13 bases match TRBD2. J lost 1 base, V lost 1 base, and 4 bases had no gene match. Germline V gene lookup returns CDR1 SGHTA and CDR2 FQGNSA. CDR3 length: 18 residues. The CDR3 here is CASSLVGTSGVSYNEQFF. The CDR3 coding sequence is TGTGCCAGCAGCTTAGTAGGGACTAGCGGGGTGTCCTACAATGAGCAGTTCTTC.

J is TRBJ2-5 and V is TRBV5-1, with 8 bases lining up with TRBD2. The junction had 6 bases not matched to a gene; V was cut back by 3 bases and J by 2 bases. Per the germline V gene, CDR1 is SGHRS and CDR2 is YFSETQ. The CDR3 contains 15 residues. Here the CDR3 reads CASSWILAAQETQYF. The CDR3 coding sequence is TGCGCCAGCAGCTGGATACTAGCGGCTCAAGAGACCCAGTACTTC.

The rearrangement links TRBV12-3 or TRBV12-4 to TRBJ1-5, with D unclear. Trimming stripped 3 bases from V and 5 bases from J, with 8 bases between. The CDR3 consists of 13 residues. The CDR3, as DNA: TGTGCCAGCAGTTTCAACAGAGATCAGCCCCAGCATTTT. The encoded protein is CASSFNRDQPQHF.

In DNA, the CDR3 is TGTGCCAGCACCAGGGGGGCTAATGAAAAACTGTTTTTT. As protein: CASTRGANEKLFF. This chain joins TRBV6-5 and TRBJ1-4, with 7 bases matching TRBD1. The CDR3 is 13 residues long. CDR1 and CDR2 (germline): MNHEY, SVGAGI. V gave up 7 bases and J gave up 3 bases; unmatched junction bases: 2.

V usage is TRBV5-4 and J usage is TRBJ2-7; 14 bases match TRBD2. The V and J ends lost 2 bases and 5 bases, in that order; junction bases with no gene match: 9. This CDR3 has 17 residues. Germline V gene sequence: CDR1 SGHNT, CDR2 YYREEE (reference sequence). CDR3 bases: TGTGCCAGCAGCTTCTTTTCCGGGACTAGCGGGGGAAACGAGCAGTACTTC. Amino acids: CASSFFSGTSGGNEQYF.

This clone has more than one count but fewer than ten. The chain has TRBV9 and TRBJ2-3; 13 nucleotides agree with TRBD2. Per germline, CDR1 SGDLS and CDR2 YYNGEE. This CDR3 contains 19 residues. V dropped 4 bases and J dropped 6; count of bases not matched to a gene: 17. The CDR3 DNA reads TGTGCCAGCAGCCCACGACTAGCGGGGGGCGGCCCAAAAGGTGATACGCAGTATTTT. It codes for CASSPRLAGGGPKGDTQYF.

The chain employs TRBV28 and TRBJ1-5; unclear D gene. Germline loops: CDR1 MDHEN, CDR2 SYDVKM. The CDR3 consists of 14 residues. V lost 7 bases and J 7 bases, leaving 17 bases between the germline ends. Here the CDR3 DNA reads TGTGCCAGCAATGCAGTGGCAGTTAACCAGCCCCAGCATTTT. It specifies CASNAVAVNQPQHF.

The V gene is TRBV7-3, the J gene TRBJ2-1; tentative D call: TRBD1 (5 bases). V was trimmed by 2 bases and J by 8 bases, leaving 13 bases between them. The CDR3 has 14 amino acids. Germline V gives CDR1 SGHTA, CDR2 FQGTGA. The CDR3 sequence: CASSLLLVRDEQFF. The CDR3 nucleotides read TGTGCCAGCAGCTTACTCCTCGTCAGGGATGAGCAGTTCTTC.

The CDR3 bases are TGTGCCAGCAGTGAAGGTATAGCCTCTGGAAACACCATATATTTT. Translated, it gives CASSEGIASGNTIYF. The rearrangement uses TRBV6-1 and TRBJ1-3; D call uncertain. V dropped 1 base and J dropped 0 bases, with 7 bases sitting between them. Germline V gene data show CDR1 as MNHNS and CDR2 as SASEGT. The CDR3 runs to 15 residues.

This clone was seen more than once but under ten times. The chain recombines TRBV30 with TRBJ1-3; D gene ambiguous. Between the trimmed V and J ends, which lost 4 bases and 7 bases, there was a span of 14 bases. In germline, CDR1 is GTSNPN, CDR2 SVGIG (reference sequence). CDR3 size: 13 residues. CDR3 loop: CAWMTSGANTIYF. CDR3 nucleotide sequence: TGTGCCTGGATGACAAGCGGTGCCAACACCATATATTTT.

V and J are TRBV7-8 and TRBJ2-1; D is perhaps TRBD2 (7 bases). The CDR3 length is 15 residues. V lost 6 bases and J lost 6, with 18 bases in between. Germline loops: CDR1 SGHVS, CDR2 FQNEAQ. CDR3 nucleotides: TGTGCCAGCAGTCAATGGGGGGGGGCACTCAATGAGCAGTTCTTC. This gives the protein CASSQWGGALNEQFF.

This chain connects TRBV6-1 to TRBJ2-5; possibly TRBD1 for D (8 bases). The CDR3 loop spans 16 amino acids. Germline V gene lookup returns CDR1 MNHNS and CDR2 SASEGT. Deletions cut 1 base from V and 5 bases from J, with 17 bases between. CDR3 in DNA: TGTGCCAGCAGTGAAGTAACAGGGGGTAGCGGGGAGACCCAGTACTTC. Translation gives CASSEVTGGSGETQYF.

The chain couples TRBV7-2 to TRBJ1-1, with D tentatively TRBD1 (6 bases). Germline assignment: CDR1 SGHTA and CDR2 FQGNSA. V was pared by 8 bases and J by 6 bases, with 16 bases between. The CDR3 has 13 residues. The CDR3 loop is CASGIGGGAEAFF. The CDR3, as DNA: TGTGCCAGCGGCATAGGAGGGGGAGCTGAAGCTTTCTTT.

The genes are TRBV14 and TRBJ2-1, with TRBD2 identical over 7 bases. CDR1 SGHDN and CDR2 FVKESK come from the germline V gene. The CDR3 covers 15 residues. The ends lost 6 bases at V and 2 bases at J; junction bases unmatched: 7. In DNA form, the CDR3 reads TGTGCCAGCAGTCAGCAGAGCGGGGCCTACAATGAGCAGTTCTTC. It codes for CASSQQSGAYNEQFF.

The rearrangement links TRBV27 to TRBJ1-6; maybe TRBD1 (5 bases). With 5 bases removed from V and 10 bases from J, the gap between germline ends came to 15 bases. CDR1 and CDR2 (germline): MNHEY, SMNVEV (reference sequence). The CDR3 runs to 14 residues. CDR3 coding DNA: TGTGCCAGCAGTGCGACAGTGCTCGTCTCACCCCTCCACTTT. This codes for CASSATVLVSPLHF.

The V gene is TRBV6-5, the J gene TRBJ2-2; TRBD1 aligns across 11 bases. The J segment lost 5 bases and the V segment lost 9 bases, leaving 8 bases of the junction unmatched. The length of the CDR3 is 15 residues. CDR1 is MNHEY, CDR2 SVGAGI, per germline. CDR3 nucleotide sequence: TGTGCCAGTTGGACAGGGGGCGCGGGTACCGGGGAGCTGTTTTTT. Protein: CASWTGGAGTGELFF.

The J gene is TRBJ2-3, the V gene TRBV3-1 (or the pseudogene TRBV3-2); 8 nucleotides agree with TRBD2. Germline V CDR1 and CDR2: LGHDT, YNNKEL (reference sequence). CDR3 length: 13 amino acids. The trim removed 4 bases at V and 6 bases at J, leaving 3 bases unmatched. DNA of the CDR3: TGTGCCAGCAGCCCCCGGGGGGGGGATACGCAGTATTTT. Translated, it gives CASSPRGGDTQYF.

The chain carries TRBV14 and TRBJ2-6; the D gene is possibly TRBD2 (5 bases). V was clipped by 2 bases and J by 2 bases, with 10 bases between them. Germline CDR1 reads SGHDN; CDR2 reads FVKESK. The CDR3 length is 16 residues. The CDR3 nucleotides read TGTGCCAGCAGCCAAATTGCCGGGGCTGGGGCCAACGTCCTGACTTTC. Its translation is CASSQIAGAGANVLTF.

The chain links TRBV19 to TRBJ1-5; D is uncertain. Germline-derived CDR1 and CDR2 are LNHDA and SQIVND (reference sequence). The CDR3 is 13 residues long. CDR3: CKGRTLSNQPQHF. The CDR3 DNA reads as TGTAAGGGCAGAACTCTTAGCAATCAGCCCCAGCATTTT.

The genes are TRBV5-1 and TRBJ2-5; 11 bases are a match to TRBD2. The CDR3 totals 16 residues. Germline V CDR1 and CDR2: SGHRS, YFSETQ. V lost 2 bases, J lost 5 bases, and 8 bases stayed unmatched. CDR3 sequence: CASSFSGGAPAETQYF. Here the CDR3 DNA reads TGCGCCAGCAGCTTTAGCGGGGGGGCCCCGGCGGAGACCCAGTACTTC.

This chain connects TRBV6-5 to TRBJ1-2; 8 bases map to TRBD1. V lost 0 bases to trimming and J lost 8 bases; unmatched junction nucleotides: 8. This CDR3 is 15 amino acids long. Per the germline V gene, CDR1 is MNHEY and CDR2 is SVGAGI. CDR3 sequence: CASSYSSRGRLGYTF. The CDR3 nucleotides are TGTGCCAGCAGTTACTCGAGCAGGGGGCGTTTGGGCTACACCTTC.

This clone occurred once. The rearrangement joins TRBV2 to TRBJ2-7, with D possibly being TRBD2 (6 bases). The CDR3 spans 13 residues. V was trimmed by 6 bases and J by 0 bases, leaving 9 bases between them. CDR1 is SNHLY and CDR2 is FYNNEI in the germline V gene. CDR3 nucleotides: TGTGCCAGCAGCGACGGGAGCTCCTACGAGCAGTACTTC. Translating gives CASSDGSSYEQYF.

As regards this clone: The identical CDR3 is also encoded by other nucleotide sequences in the sample. This chain uses TRBV28 with TRBJ2-7; D call uncertain. The CDR3 has 11 residues. The germline V gene encodes CDR1 MDHEN and CDR2 SYDVKM. The ends were cut back, 4 bases at V and 6 bases at J, with 7 bases in the middle. In DNA, the CDR3 is TGTGCCAGCAGTTCCCCCTTCGAGCAGTACTTC. It specifies CASSSPFEQYF.

The chain recombines TRBV4-2 with TRBJ2-1; TRBD2 agrees at 9 bases. Germline CDR1 is LGHNA and CDR2 is YNFKEQ. The CDR3 sequence is 18 residues long. Trimming cost V 0 bases and J 13 bases; bases outside gene matches: 19. The CDR3 coding sequence is TGTGCCAGCAGCCAAGAGGGCGGGGGGGCCATCGCCCCCCTTCTTCAGTTCTTC. This encodes CASSQEGGGAIAPLLQFF.

Here the CDR3 DNA reads TGCGCCAGCAGCCAAGTACTAGCGGGGAAGTACAATGAGCAGTTCTTC. Residues: CASSQVLAGKYNEQFF. The rearrangement uses TRBV4-1 and TRBJ2-1; 10 bases agree with TRBD2. V shed 1 base, J shed 4 bases, and the junction held 4 bases outside the gene matches. Per the germline V gene, CDR1 is MGHRA and CDR2 is YSYEKL. There are 16 residues in the CDR3.

This rearrangement joins TRBV5-1 to TRBJ1-4; possibly TRBD1 for D (6 bases). Per the germline V gene, CDR1 is SGHRS and CDR2 is YFSETQ. This CDR3 is built from 15 residues. Between the trimmed V and J ends, which lost 4 bases and 8 bases, there was a span of 18 bases. The CDR3 nucleotides are TGCGCCAGCAGCCCTAGCCGGGGGGCAGGCGAAAAACTGTTTTTT. Protein sequence: CASSPSRGAGEKLFF.

The chain uses TRBV2 and TRBJ2-7; no reliable D call. Per the germline V gene, CDR1 is SNHLY and CDR2 is FYNNEI. With 2 bases removed from V and 7 bases from J, the gap between germline ends came to 9 bases. The CDR3 extends over 12 amino acids. CDR3 residues: CASSELQNEQYF. The CDR3 region has the DNA TGTGCCAGCAGTGAACTACAGAATGAGCAGTACTTC.

This sequence joins TRBV5-6 and TRBJ2-7; no firm D call. This CDR3 contains 18 residues. Germline V lookup: CDR1 SGHDT, CDR2 YYEEEE. V lost 0 bases and J 0 bases, leaving 19 bases between the germline ends. In DNA, the CDR3 is TGTGCCAGCAGCTTGGGAGTAGGACCCGGGCGAGGCTCCTACGAGCAGTACTTC. It translates to CASSLGVGPGRGSYEQYF.

V is TRBV6-2 or TRBV6-3 and J is TRBJ2-1; the D is unclear. The CDR3 sequence is 13 residues long. Germline V CDR1 and CDR2: MNHEY, SVGEGT. Trimming removed 2 bases at V and 5 bases at J, with 7 bases between. CDR3 amino acids: CASSYLYDNEQFF. The CDR3 DNA reads TGTGCCAGCAGTTACCTGTACGACAATGAGCAGTTCTTC.

J is TRBJ2-5 and V is TRBV6-5; D gene uncertain. This CDR3 region has 16 residues. Deletions cut 0 bases from V and 1 base from J, with 12 bases between. The germline V gene encodes CDR1 MNHEY and CDR2 SVGAGI. Here the CDR3 reads CASSYSLLESQETQYF. CDR3 nucleotides: TGTGCCAGCAGTTACTCTCTCTTAGAATCCCAAGAGACCCAGTACTTC.

This sequence joins TRBV5-1 and TRBJ1-4, with D possibly being TRBD1 (5 bases). Trimming shortened V by 5 bases and J by 7 bases, and 18 bases separated the two germline ends. The CDR3 has 15 amino acids. Germline V gene data show CDR1 as SGHRS and CDR2 as YFSETQ. Here the CDR3 reads CASRQTWGGGEKLFF. For the CDR3, the DNA is TGCGCCAGCAGACAAACCTGGGGGGGTGGTGAAAAACTGTTTTTT.

The chain couples TRBV6-5 to TRBJ2-7, with D maybe TRBD2 (6 bases). Trimming pared 10 bases from V and 6 bases from J, leaving 16 bases between. CDR3 length: 12 residues. Per germline, CDR1 MNHEY and CDR2 SVGAGI. CDR3 region: CAKNSSGVEQYF. The CDR3 DNA reads TGTGCCAAGAATTCGTCGGGAGTCGAGCAGTACTTC.